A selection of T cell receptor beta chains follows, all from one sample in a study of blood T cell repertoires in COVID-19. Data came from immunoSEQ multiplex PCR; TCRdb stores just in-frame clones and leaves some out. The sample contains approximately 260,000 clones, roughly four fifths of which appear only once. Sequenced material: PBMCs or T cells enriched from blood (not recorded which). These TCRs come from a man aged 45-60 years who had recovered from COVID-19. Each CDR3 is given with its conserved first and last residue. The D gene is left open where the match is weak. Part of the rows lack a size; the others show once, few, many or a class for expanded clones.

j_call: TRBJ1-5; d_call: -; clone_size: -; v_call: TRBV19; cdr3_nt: TGTGCCAGTAGTATAGTATCACAGGGCAGTCAGCCCCAGCATTTT; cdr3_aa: CASSIVSQGSQPQHF
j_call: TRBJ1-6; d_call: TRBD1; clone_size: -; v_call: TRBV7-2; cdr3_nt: TGTGCCAGCAGCTTATGGTCGGGACAGGCGTATTCACCCCTCCACTTT; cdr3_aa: CASSLWSGQAYSPLHF
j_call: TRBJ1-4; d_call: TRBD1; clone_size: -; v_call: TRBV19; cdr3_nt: TGTGCCAGTAGTAAGGAGGGACAGGGAATTTTTCATGAAAAACTGTTTTTT; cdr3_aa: CASSKEGQGIFHEKLFF
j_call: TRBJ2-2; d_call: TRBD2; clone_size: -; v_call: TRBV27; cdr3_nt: TGTGCCAGCAGTCTACTAGCGGGGAACACCGGGGAGCTGTTTTTT; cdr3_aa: CASSLLAGNTGELFF
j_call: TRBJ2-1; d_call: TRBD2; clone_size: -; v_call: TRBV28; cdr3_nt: TGTGCCAGCAGTCCGCGGACTAGCGGGAGTTACAATGAGCAGTTCTTC; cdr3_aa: CASSPRTSGSYNEQFF
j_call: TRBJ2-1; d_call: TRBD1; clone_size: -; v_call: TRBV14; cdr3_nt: TGTGCCAGCAGCCATTCCGACAGGGGGCTGCACTACAATGAGCAGTTCTTC; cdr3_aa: CASSHSDRGLHYNEQFF
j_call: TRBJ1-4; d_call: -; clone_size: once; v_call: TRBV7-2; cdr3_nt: TGTGCCAGCAGTCGACAGGCAACTAATGAAAAACTGTTTTTT; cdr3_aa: CASSRQATNEKLFF
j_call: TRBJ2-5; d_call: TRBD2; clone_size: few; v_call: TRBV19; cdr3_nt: TGTGCCAGTAGAAAGACTAGCGGGGGGGAGACCCAGTACTTC; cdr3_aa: CASRKTSGGETQYF
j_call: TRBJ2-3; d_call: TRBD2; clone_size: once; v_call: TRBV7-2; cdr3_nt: TGTGCCAGCAGCTTAGATGGGCGGGAGGTAGATACGCAGTATTTT; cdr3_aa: CASSLDGREVDTQYF
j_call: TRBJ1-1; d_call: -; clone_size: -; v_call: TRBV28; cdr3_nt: TGTGCCAGCAGTCCCCCCAGGGAGGGGGTGAGGGCTTTCTTT; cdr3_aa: CASSPPREGVRAFF
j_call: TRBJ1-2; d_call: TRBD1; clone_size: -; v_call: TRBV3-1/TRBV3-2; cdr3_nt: TGTGCCAGCAGCCAACCGGGACAGGGGGCTAGTGGCTACACCTTC; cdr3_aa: CASSQPGQGASGYTF
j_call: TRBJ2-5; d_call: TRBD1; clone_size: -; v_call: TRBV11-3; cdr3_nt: TGTGCCAGCAGCTCGACAGGGTGGGGCAGAGAAGAGACCCAGTACTTC; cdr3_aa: CASSSTGWGREETQYF
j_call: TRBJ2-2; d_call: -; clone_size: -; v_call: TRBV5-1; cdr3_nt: TGCGCCAGCAGCTACAGATGGGGCAACCCCGGGGAGCTGTTTTTT; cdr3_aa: CASSYRWGNPGELFF
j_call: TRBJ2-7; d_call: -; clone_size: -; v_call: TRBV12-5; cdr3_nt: TGTGCTAGTGGCCGAGACTCCTACGAGCAGTACTTC; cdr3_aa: CASGRDSYEQYF
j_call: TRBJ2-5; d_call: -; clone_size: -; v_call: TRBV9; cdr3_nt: TGTGCCAGCAGCCTGAGTGCGCAAGAGACCCAGTACTTC; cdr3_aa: CASSLSAQETQYF
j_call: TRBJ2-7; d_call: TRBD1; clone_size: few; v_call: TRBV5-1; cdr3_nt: TGCGCCAGCTTCCGGGACAGGGTCTCCTACGAGCAGTACTTC; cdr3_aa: CASFRDRVSYEQYF
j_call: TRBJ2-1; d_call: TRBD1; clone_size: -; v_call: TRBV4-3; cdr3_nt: TGCGCCAGCAGCCAAGGAGCCGGACAGGAGGACAATGAGCAGTTCTTC; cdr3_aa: CASSQGAGQEDNEQFF
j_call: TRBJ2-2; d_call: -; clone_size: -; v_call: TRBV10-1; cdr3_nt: TGCGCCAGCAGCGGGAGCACGAACACCGGGGAGCTGTTTTTT; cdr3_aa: CASSGSTNTGELFF
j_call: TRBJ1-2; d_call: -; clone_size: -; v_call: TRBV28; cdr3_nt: TGTGCCAGCAGTTTGACATCTAACTATGGCTACACCTTC; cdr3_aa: CASSLTSNYGYTF
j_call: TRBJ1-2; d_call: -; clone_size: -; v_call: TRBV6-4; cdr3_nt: TGTGCCAGCAGCCCCGGGGTGTCGAATGGCTACACCTTC; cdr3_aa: CASSPGVSNGYTF
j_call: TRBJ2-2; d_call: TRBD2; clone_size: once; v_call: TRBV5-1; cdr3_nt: TGCGCCAGCAGCTTGGAGTTAGCGGGGGCCGGGGAGCTGTTTTTT; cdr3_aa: CASSLELAGAGELFF
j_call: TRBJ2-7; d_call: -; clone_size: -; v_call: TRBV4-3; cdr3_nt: TGCGCCAGCAGCCGAGGACAACCCATGGCCTCCGAGCAGTACTTC; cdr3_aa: CASSRGQPMASEQYF
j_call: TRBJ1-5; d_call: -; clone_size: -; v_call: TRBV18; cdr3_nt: TGTGCCAGCTCACCACTCGGCCAGGCTCGATCCAATCAGCCCCAGCATTTT; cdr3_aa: CASSPLGQARSNQPQHF
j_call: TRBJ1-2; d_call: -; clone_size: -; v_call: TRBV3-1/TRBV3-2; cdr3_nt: TGTGCCAGCAGGCCCTCCGCGGGATTCTATGGCTACACCTTC; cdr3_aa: CASRPSAGFYGYTF
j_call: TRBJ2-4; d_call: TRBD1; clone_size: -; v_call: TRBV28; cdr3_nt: TGTGCCAGCAGGATAGGGACAGCCATTAACATTCAGTACTTC; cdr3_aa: CASRIGTAINIQYF
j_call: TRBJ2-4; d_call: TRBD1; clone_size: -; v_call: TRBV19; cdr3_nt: TGTGCCAGCGCGGCGGGGACAGGACAAACTGTGACCAAAAACATTCAGTACTTC; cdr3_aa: CASAAGTGQTVTKNIQYF
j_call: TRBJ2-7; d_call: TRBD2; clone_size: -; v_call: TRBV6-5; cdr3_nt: TGTGCCAGCAGGTCGGGGGGGATCGGGTACGAGCAGTACTTC; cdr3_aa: CASRSGGIGYEQYF
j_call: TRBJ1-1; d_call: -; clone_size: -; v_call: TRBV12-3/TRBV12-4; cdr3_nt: TGTGCCAGCAGTTTAAGTAGCGAGGTTGAAGCTTTCTTT; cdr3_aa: CASSLSSEVEAFF
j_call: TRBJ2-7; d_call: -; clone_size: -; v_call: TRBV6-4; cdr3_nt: TGTGCCAGCAGTGTAGGGCGCGGACAGACCTACGAGCAGTACTTC; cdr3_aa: CASSVGRGQTYEQYF
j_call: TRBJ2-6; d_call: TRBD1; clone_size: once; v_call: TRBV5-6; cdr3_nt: TGTGCCAGCAGCTTAAAACCGGGACAGTGGGATGCTGGGGCCAACGTCCTGACTTTC; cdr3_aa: CASSLKPGQWDAGANVLTF
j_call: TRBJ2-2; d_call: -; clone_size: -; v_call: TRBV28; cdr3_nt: TGTGCCAGCATCGACTGGACAGTCCGAGGGGAGCTGTTTTTT; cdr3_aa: CASIDWTVRGELFF
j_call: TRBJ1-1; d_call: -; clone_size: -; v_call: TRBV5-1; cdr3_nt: TGCGCCAGCAGCCAATATTGGGGAGGGGACACTGAAGCTTTCTTT; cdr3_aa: CASSQYWGGDTEAFF
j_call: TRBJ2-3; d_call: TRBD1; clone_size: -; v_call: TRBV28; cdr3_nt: TGTGCCAGCGGAGACAGACAGGGGGCAACAGATACGCAGTATTTT; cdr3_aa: CASGDRQGATDTQYF
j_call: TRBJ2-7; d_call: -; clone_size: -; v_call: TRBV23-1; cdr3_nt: TGCGCCAGCACCCGGGACAAAACCTACGAGCAGTACTTC; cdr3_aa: CASTRDKTYEQYF
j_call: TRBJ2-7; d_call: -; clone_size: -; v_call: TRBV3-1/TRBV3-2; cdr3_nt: TGTGCCAGCAGCCAAGATCCGCGGGATGAAGAGCAGTACTTC; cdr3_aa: CASSQDPRDEEQYF
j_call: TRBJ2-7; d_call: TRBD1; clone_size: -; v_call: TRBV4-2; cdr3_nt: TGTGCCAGCAGCCAAGGACAGGGCAGCTCCTACGAGCAGTACTTC; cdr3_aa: CASSQGQGSSYEQYF
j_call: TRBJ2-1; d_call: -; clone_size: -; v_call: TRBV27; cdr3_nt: TGTGCCTCCCGTCGCGGGTACTCCTACAATGAGCAGTTCTTC; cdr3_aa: CASRRGYSYNEQFF
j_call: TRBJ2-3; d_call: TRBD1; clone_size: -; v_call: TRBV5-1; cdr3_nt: TGCGCCAGCAGCTCGAAGGGACAGGGTAATGCAGATACGCAGTATTTT; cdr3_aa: CASSSKGQGNADTQYF
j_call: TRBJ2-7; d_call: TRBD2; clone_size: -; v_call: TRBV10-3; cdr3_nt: TGTGCCACCGCGAGGATAGCGGGGGGGGTATCCTACGAGCAGTACTTC; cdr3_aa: CATARIAGGVSYEQYF
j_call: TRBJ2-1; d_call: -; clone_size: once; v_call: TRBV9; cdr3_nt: TGTGCCAGCAGCGTAGCTTCCCTCGGGGTCGGGGAGCAGTTCTTC; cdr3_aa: CASSVASLGVGEQFF
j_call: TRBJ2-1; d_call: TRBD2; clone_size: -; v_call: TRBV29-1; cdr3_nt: TGCAGCGTTGAGGGGCTCCGACTAGCGGACAATGAGCAGTTCTTC; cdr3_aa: CSVEGLRLADNEQFF
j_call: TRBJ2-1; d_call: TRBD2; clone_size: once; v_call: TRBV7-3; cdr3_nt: TGTGCCAGCAGCGTAGGGACTAGCGGGAGTCCGTACAATGAGCAGTTCTTC; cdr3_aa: CASSVGTSGSPYNEQFF
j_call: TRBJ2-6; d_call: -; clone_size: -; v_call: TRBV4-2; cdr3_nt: TGTGCCAGCGCCGAGTGGTTTTCTGGGGCCAACGTCCTGACTTTC; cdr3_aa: CASAEWFSGANVLTF
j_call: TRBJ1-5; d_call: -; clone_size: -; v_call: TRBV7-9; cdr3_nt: TGTGCCAGCAGCTTATCTTCCGGGCCCCAGGGAAATCAGCCCCAGCATTTT; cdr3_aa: CASSLSSGPQGNQPQHF
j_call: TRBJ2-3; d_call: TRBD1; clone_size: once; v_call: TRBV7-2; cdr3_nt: TGTGCCAGCAGCCCGACAGGGGGCAAAGATACGCAGTATTTT; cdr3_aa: CASSPTGGKDTQYF
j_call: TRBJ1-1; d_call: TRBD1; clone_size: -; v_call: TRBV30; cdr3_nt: TGTGCCTGGAGGACAGGGGGGAACACTGAAGCTTTCTTT; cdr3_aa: CAWRTGGNTEAFF
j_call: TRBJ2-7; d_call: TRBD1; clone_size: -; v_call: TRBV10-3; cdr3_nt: TGTGCCATCAGGACCGGGACAGACTACGAGCAGTACTTC; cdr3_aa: CAIRTGTDYEQYF
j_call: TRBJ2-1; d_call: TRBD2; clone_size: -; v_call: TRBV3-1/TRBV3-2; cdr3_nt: TGTGCCAGCAGCCAAGAAAGGGCTAGCGGGGCCCCATACAATGAGCAGTTCTTC; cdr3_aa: CASSQERASGAPYNEQFF
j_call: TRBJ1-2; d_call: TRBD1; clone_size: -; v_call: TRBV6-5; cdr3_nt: TGTGCCAGCAGAACGCCCGACAGGGGGCATGGCTACACCTTC; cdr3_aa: CASRTPDRGHGYTF
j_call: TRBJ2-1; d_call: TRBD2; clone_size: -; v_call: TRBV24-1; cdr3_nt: TGTGCCACTTCCCACCCGGGACTAGCTATCAATGAGCAGTTCTTC; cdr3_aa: CATSHPGLAINEQFF
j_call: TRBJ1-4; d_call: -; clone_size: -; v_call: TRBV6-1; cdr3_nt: TGTGCCAGCAGTGAATCCTGGTCCCAGGGGCCGCGTGAAAAACTGTTTTTT; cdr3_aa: CASSESWSQGPREKLFF
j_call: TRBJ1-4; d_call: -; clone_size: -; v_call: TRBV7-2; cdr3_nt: TGTGCCAGCAGCTTAGAACGAGGGACAACTAATGAAAAACTGTTTTTT; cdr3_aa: CASSLERGTTNEKLFF
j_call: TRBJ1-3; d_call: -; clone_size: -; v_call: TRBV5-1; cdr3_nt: TGCGCCAGCAGCCCAGGGTCTATTGGAAACACCATATATTTT; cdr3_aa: CASSPGSIGNTIYF
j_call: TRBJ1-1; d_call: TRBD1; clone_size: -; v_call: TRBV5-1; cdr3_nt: TGCGCCAGCAGCTTGGACGGACAGGGAAACACTGAAGCTTTCTTT; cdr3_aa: CASSLDGQGNTEAFF